A single TCR beta chain is shown here with its context. Its target is not known. TCRdb's table, derived via immunoSEQ multiplex PCR, lists solely in-frame clones and lacks some. Of about 1,500,000 clones in the sample, roughly 97% were seen once. The data stem from a study of shared clonotypes between healthy human individuals. The CDR3 spans 12 residues. In germline, CDR1 is MDHEN, CDR2 SYDVKM. The V end was cut by 4 bases, the J end by 5 bases, with 9 bases between. Study-wide findings and caveats: Of the naive CD4 clonotypes, around 5% were shared across a few donors. Generation of non-shared clonotypes was less probable than generation of clonotypes shared by all four donors.

Those who donated were healthy HIV-negative adults, with no recent acute infections or vaccinations reported. Source material: naive CD4+ T cells sorted from blood. Stated subset: CD45RA+ positively selected. This rearrangement joins TRBV28 to TRBJ2-7; D is ambiguous. This receptor was identified in a man aged 25 to 40 in good health. The CDR3: CASSSRLHEQYF. CDR3 coding DNA: TGTGCCAGCAGTTCTAGACTCCACGAGCAGTACTTC.